This TCR beta chain appears in the sequencing data of a study of identical twins (dated by TCRdb to 2016 to 2018). At the level of the whole study: To test whether fetal clonotypes persist, the study used deep sequencing on TCR alpha and beta repertoires from monozygotic twins, unrelated adults of various ages, and cord blood. To rule out contamination, the twin experiments were replicated at different times with different library preparation protocols. Points the paper makes about the study in general: Out-of-frame TCR alpha sequences shared between twins showed an excess of low generation-probability sequences compared with coincidental sharing between unrelated individuals. Invariant T cells such as MAIT and iNKT could partly confound zero-insertion analyses, though diverse VJ usage argued against this for most clonotypes. Because the same donors could not be followed over many years, the conclusions relied on cross-sectional statistical analysis. In beta out-of-frame sequences, excess twin sharing was weaker, because having fewer shared sequences lowered the signal-to-noise ratio. Fewer insertions were carried by abundant cord blood beta clonotypes; a weaker similar trend was observed in young adult naive repertoires, while no such trend was observed in memory repertoires. In monozygotic twins, recombination models systematically underestimated out-of-frame TCR alpha sharing, but the models matched the sharing seen between unrelated individuals.

Every donor in the study was a healthy Caucasian. The researchers also sequenced three unrelated adults who were not twins: a male aged 18 to 30, a male aged 50 to 60, and a female aged 50 to 60. Miltenyi CD45RO+ enrichment and human naive T-cell isolation kits were used to isolate memory (CD45RO+) and naive T cells from PBMC. The germline V gene (reference sequence) sets CDR1 to MNHEY and CDR2 to SMNVEV. V loses 6 bases of germline sequence and J loses 1 base, and the interval between the two ends is 15 bases. The CDR3 runs 15 amino acids, cysteine and phenylalanine included. Solely the CDR3 DNA is kept, with 45 bases framed from the first base. The library was produced with 5' RACE. The data were produced on an Illumina HiSeq 2000. A universal primer binding site was introduced by template switching, and a unique molecular identifier was present in the final cDNA, enabling accurate counting of TCR cDNA molecules. First-strand cDNA for TCR alpha and beta chains was synthesized from specific primers in the conserved constant-segment region. To control for contamination, each cDNA library was double barcoded with a SMART-Mk sample barcode plus Illumina barcodes. Two successive PCR steps introduced TruSeq adapter sequences along with Illumina sample barcodes. The TCR alpha and beta cDNA libraries were sequenced on the Illumina HiSeq platform using custom primers. The original pipeline was this. Unique molecular identifiers were extracted from raw reads with MiGEC, and CDR3 positions were determined with MiXCR. For each individual, recombination models were inferred using an EM algorithm with the repgenHMM and IGoR tools. Shared clonotypes were analyzed with the tcR package in R, and sharing was normalized by the product of cloneset sizes. To study raw recombination without the effects of thymic and clonal selection, out-of-frame nonproductive sequences were analyzed. The public reads were run again by TCRdb, first through fastp at Q25 and then through MiXCR, and only productive beta chains were kept. Rows with a matching CDR3 protein are joined into one entry that keeps the most common DNA and genes. TCRdb, rather than the study authors, made the V and J calls. This sample has around 670,000 distinct CDR3 sequences in its table, and 6% to 6.5% of those were observed once. Of the sample, 1.5% to 2% falls within the top ten clones.

This clonotype was observed a few times. This clone's antigen is unknown. Base qualities are missing; no much larger clone stands one base away. Rearrangement joined TRBV27 to TRBJ2-5; the D segment could be TRBD2, given 6 matching bases. This clonotype was obtained from a man younger than 35 in good health. What was sequenced was naive T cells sorted from blood. The cell subset or site label for this specimen denotes: cells isolated with a human naive T-cell isolation kit. The CDR3 protein: CASSLSGGTQETQYF. The nucleotides read TGTGCCAGCAGCCTATCCGGAGGGACCCAAGAGACCCAGTACTTC.